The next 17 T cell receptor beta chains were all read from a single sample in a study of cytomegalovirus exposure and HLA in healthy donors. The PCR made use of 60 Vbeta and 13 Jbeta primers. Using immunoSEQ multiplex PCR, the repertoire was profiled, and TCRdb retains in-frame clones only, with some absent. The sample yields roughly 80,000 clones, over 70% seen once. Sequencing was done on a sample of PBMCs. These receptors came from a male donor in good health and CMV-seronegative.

CDR3 in amino acids: CAISPVGQPSYEQYF. The CDR3 bases are TGTGCCATCAGCCCCGTGGGACAGCCCTCCTACGAGCAGTACTTC. The J gene is TRBJ2-7, the V gene TRBV10-3; 7 nucleotides line up with TRBD1. J was trimmed by 0 bases and V by 6 bases; bases with no gene match: 8. This CDR3 has 15 amino acids. The V gene's germline CDR1 is ENHRY and CDR2 SYGVKD.

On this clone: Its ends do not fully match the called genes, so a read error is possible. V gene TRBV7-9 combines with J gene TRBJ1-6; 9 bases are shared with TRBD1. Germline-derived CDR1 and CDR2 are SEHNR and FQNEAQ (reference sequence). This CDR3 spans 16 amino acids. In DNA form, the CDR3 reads TGTTCCAGCAGAGAGGGACAGGGAGATCGTAATTCACCCCTCCACTTT. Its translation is CSSREGQGDRNSPLHF.

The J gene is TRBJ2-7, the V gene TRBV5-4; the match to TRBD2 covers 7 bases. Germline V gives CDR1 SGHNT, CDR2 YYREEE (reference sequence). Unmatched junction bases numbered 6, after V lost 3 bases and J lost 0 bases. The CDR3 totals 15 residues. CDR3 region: CASSSSSGVSYEQYF. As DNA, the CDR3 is TGTGCCAGCAGCTCCTCGAGCGGGGTCTCCTACGAGCAGTACTTC.

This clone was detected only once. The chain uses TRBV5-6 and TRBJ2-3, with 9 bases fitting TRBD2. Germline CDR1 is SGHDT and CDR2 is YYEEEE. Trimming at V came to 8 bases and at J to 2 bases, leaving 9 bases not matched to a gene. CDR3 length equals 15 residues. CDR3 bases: TGTGCCAGTTTCGGGGCGGGGGGGCCCACAGATACGCAGTATTTT. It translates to CASFGAGGPTDTQYF. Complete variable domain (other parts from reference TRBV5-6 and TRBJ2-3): DAGVTQSPTHLIKTRGQQVTLRCSPKSGHDTVSWYQQALGQGPQFIFQYYEEEERQRGNFPDRFSGHQFPNYSSELNVNALLLGDSALYLCASFGAGGPTDTQYFGPGTRLTVL.

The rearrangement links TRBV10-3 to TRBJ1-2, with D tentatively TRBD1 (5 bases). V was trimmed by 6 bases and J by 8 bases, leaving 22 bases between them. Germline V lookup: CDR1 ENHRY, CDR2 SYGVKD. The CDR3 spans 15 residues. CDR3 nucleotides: TGTGCCATCAGCAAGACAGATAGGGGTGCCGGGGGCTACACCTTC. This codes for CAISKTDRGAGGYTF.

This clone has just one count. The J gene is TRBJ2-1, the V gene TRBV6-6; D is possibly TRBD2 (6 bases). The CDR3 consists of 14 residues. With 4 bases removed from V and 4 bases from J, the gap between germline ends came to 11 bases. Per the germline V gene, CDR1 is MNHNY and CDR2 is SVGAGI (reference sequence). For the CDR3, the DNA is TGTGCCAGCAGTTCGCGGGGACGATACAATGAGCAGTTCTTC. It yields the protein CASSSRGRYNEQFF.

The CDR3: CASVVAGGASSYNEQFF. The CDR3 DNA follows: TGTGCCAGCGTAGTAGCGGGAGGCGCCAGCTCCTACAATGAGCAGTTCTTC. The rearrangement links TRBV5-4 to TRBJ2-1, with 10 bases aligning to TRBD2. The CDR3 is made up of 17 amino acids. Germline V lookup: CDR1 SGHNT, CDR2 YYREEE (reference sequence). The J segment lost 0 bases and the V segment lost 7 bases, leaving 10 bases of the junction unmatched.

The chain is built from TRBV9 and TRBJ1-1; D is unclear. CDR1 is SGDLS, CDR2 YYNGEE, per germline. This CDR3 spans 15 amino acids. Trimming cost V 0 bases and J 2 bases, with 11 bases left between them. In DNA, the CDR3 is TGTGCCAGCAGCGTAGCTACAGAGTTCAACACTGAAGCTTTCTTT. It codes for CASSVATEFNTEAFF. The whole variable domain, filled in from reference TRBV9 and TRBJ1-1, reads DSGVTQTPKHLITATGQRVTLRCSPRSGDLSVYWYQQSLDQGLQFLIQYYNGEERAKGNILERFSAQQFPDLHSELNLSSLELGDSALYFCASSVATEFNTEAFFGQGTRLTVV.

Here the CDR3 reads CASTPRQGHTEAFF. Written as DNA, the CDR3 is TGTGCCAGCACGCCCCGACAGGGACACACTGAAGCTTTCTTT. The V gene is TRBV7-2, the J gene TRBJ1-1; 7 bases match TRBD1. The V segment lost 7 bases and the J segment 3 bases; nucleotides outside the gene matches: 8. The V gene's germline CDR1 is SGHTA and CDR2 FQGNSA. The CDR3 loop spans 14 amino acids.

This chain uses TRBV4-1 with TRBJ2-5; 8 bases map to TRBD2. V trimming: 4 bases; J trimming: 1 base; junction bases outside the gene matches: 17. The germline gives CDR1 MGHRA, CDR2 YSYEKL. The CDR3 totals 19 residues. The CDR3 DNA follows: TGCGCCAGCAGCCCGGGGGCCCTTAGAGCGGGGGTCTTCCAAGAGACCCAGTACTTC. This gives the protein CASSPGALRAGVFQETQYF.

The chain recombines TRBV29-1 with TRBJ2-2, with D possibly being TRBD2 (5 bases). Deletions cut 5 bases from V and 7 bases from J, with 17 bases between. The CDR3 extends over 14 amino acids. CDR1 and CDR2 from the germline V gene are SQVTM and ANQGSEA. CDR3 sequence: CSVRTLVFSGELFF. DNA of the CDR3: TGCAGCGTTCGAACACTAGTTTTCAGCGGGGAGCTGTTTTTT.

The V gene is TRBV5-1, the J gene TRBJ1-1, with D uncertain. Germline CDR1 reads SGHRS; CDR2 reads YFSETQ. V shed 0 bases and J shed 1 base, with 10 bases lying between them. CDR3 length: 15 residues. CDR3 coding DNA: TGCGCCAGCAGCTTGGCGGTGCGTTCGAACACTGAAGCTTTCTTT. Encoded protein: CASSLAVRSNTEAFF.

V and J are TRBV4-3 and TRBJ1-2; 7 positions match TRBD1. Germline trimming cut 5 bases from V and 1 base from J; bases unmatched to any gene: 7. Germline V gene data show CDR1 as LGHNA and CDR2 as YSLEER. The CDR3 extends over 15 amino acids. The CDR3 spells CASSYWTGSNYGYTF. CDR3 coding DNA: TGCGCCAGCAGCTATTGGACAGGCAGTAACTATGGCTACACCTTC.

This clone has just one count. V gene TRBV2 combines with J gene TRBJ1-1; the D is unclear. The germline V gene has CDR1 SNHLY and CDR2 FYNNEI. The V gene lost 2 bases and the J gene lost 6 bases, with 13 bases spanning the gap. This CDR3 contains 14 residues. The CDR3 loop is CASSENAGSAEAFF. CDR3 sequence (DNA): TGTGCCAGCAGTGAAAACGCTGGGAGCGCTGAAGCTTTCTTT.

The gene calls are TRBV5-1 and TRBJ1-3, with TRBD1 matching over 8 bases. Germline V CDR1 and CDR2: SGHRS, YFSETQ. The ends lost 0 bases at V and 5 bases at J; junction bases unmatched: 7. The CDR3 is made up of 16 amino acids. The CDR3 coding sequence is TGCGCCAGCAGCTTGGGTTCAGGGGGCGGAAGAAACACCATATATTTT. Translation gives CASSLGSGGGRNTIYF.

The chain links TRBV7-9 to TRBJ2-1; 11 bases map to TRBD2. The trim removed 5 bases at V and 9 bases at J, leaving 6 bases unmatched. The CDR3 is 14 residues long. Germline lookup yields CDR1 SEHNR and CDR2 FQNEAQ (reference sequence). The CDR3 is CASSATSGGGEQFF. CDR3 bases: TGTGCCAGCAGCGCCACTAGCGGGGGTGGTGAGCAGTTCTTC. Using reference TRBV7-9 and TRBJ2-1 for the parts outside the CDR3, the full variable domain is DTGVSQNPRHKITKRGQNVTFRCDPISEHNRLYWYRQTLGQGPEFLTYFQNEAQLEKSRLLSDRFSAERPKGSFSTLEIQRTEQGDSAMYLCASSATSGGGEQFFGPGTRLTVL.

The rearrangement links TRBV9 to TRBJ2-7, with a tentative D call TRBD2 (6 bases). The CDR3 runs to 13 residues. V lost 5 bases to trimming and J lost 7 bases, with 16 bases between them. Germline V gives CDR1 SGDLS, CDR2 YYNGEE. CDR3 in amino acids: CASSARPEGEQYF. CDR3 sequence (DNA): TGTGCCAGCAGTGCCAGACCGGAGGGGGAGCAGTACTTC.